This T cell receptor beta chain was captured by sequencing in a study of cytomegalovirus exposure and HLA in healthy donors. PCR was performed using 60 Vbeta and 13 Jbeta primers. Produced via immunoSEQ multiplex PCR; TCRdb's table is partial and in-frame only. This sample's table reports 150,000 to 250,000 clones. Comments on this clone: Its antigen is as yet unknown.

Study outcomes and limitations: Fewer N-insertions than the roughly 670-donor mean were reportedly shown by an Asian-associated ancestry cluster in a later analysis. As a later analysis revealed, the rate of TCR association differed by HLA locus, with DRB1 most and HLA-C fewest.

Sequencing input: PBMCs. The sequence derives from a boy younger than 18 in good health and CMV-seronegative.

The CDR3 spells CSGSGGLEQYF. CDR3 in DNA: TGCAGTGGGAGCGGTGGGCTCGAGCAGTACTTC. The gene calls are TRBV20-1 and TRBJ2-5, with D possibly being TRBD2 (5 bases). The tail of the sequence fits TRBJ2-7 better, so the J call may be wrong. The CDR3 extends over 11 amino acids. Germline V gene lookup returns CDR1 DFQATT and CDR2 SNEGSKA (reference sequence).